This TCR beta chain was recorded in a study of human thymus T cells. Overall study findings and caveats: Usage of V and J genes appeared biased in thymic and blood repertoires.

During surgery, about 0.5-1 mL peripheral blood was drawn from four of eight donors. Regarding this clone: The antigen is unknown.

Clones were read by immunoSEQ multiplex PCR, and TCRdb kept only the in-frame ones, dropping some. Among 54,000 or so clones listed, 90% to 95% were seen once. This CDR3 is built from 17 residues. This TCR was sampled from a boy younger than two with a congenital heart defect but otherwise immunologically healthy. Source material: blood. The chain recombines TRBV21-1 with TRBJ1-5. TRBV21-1 is recorded as a pseudogene. CDR3 DNA sequence: TGTGCCAGCAGCTTCCTTTCTAAGGGCATGAGCAATCAGCCCCAGCATTTT. Its protein product is CASSFLSKGMSNQPQHF.